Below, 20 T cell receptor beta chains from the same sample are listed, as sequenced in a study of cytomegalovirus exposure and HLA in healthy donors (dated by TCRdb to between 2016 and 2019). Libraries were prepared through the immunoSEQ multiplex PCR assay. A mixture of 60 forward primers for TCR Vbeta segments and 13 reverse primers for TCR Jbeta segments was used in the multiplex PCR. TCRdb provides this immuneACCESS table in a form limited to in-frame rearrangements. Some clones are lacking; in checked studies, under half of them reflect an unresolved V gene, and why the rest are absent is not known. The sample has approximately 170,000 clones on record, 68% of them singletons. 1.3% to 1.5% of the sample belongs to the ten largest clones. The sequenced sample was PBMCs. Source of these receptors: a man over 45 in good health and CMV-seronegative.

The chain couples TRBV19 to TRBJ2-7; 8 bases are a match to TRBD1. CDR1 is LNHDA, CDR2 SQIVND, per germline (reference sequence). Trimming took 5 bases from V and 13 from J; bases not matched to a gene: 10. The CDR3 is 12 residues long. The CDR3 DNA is TGTGCCAGTAGTTTCGGACAGGGACGCCCCTACTTC. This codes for CASSFGQGRPYF.

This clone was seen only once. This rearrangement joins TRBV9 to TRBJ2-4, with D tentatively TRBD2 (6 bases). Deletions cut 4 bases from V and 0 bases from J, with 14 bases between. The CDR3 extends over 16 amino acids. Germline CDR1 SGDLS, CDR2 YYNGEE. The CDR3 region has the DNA TGTGCCAGCAGCCCATTAGCGGATATAGCCAAAAACATTCAGTACTTC. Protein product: CASSPLADIAKNIQYF.

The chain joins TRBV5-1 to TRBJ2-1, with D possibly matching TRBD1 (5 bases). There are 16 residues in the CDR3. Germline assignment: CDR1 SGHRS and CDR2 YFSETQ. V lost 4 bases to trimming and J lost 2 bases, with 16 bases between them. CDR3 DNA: TGCGCCAGCAGCCTTGGGGCAGCGATCCCCTACAATGAGCAGTTCTTC. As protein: CASSLGAAIPYNEQFF.

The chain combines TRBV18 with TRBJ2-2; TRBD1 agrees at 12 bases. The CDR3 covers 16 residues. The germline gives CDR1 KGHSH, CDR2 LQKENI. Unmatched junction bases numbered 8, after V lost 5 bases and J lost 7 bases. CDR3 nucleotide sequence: TGTGCCAGCTCATCTCCGGGACAGGGGGCTATCGGGGAGCTGTTTTTT. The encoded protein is CASSSPGQGAIGELFF.

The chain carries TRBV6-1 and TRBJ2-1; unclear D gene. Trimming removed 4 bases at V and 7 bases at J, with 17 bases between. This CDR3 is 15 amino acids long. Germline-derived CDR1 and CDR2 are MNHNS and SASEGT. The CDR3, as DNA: TGTGCCAGCAGTGCGCCGGTTCTCCGAACGAATGAGCAGTTCTTC. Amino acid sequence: CASSAPVLRTNEQFF.

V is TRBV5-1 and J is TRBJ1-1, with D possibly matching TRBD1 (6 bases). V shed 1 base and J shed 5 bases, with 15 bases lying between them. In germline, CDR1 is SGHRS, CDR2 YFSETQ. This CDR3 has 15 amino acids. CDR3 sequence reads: CASSLSRTVLTEAFF. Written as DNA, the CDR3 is TGCGCCAGCAGCTTGAGTCGGACAGTTTTAACTGAAGCTTTCTTT.

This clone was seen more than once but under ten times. DNA of the CDR3: TGTGCCAGCAGGGGTGACAGGGATAATTCACCCCTCCACTTT. This translates into CASRGDRDNSPLHF. V gene TRBV6-1 combines with J gene TRBJ1-6; 7 bases match TRBD1. Trimming at V came to 6 bases and at J to 5 bases, leaving 4 bases not matched to a gene. This CDR3 is 14 amino acids long. Germline V CDR1 and CDR2: MNHNS, SASEGT.

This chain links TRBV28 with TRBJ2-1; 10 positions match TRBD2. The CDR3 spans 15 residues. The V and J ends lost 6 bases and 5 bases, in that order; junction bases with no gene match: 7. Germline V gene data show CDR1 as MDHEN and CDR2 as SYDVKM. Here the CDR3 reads CASRHSGGHNNEQFF. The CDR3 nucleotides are TGTGCCAGCAGACATAGCGGGGGGCATAACAATGAGCAGTTCTTC.

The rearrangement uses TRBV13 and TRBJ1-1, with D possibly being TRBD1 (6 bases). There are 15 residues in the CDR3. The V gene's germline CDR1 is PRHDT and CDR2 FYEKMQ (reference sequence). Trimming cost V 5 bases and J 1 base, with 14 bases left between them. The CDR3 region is CASSNTGTKNTEAFF. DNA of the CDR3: TGTGCCAGCAGCAATACCGGGACAAAGAACACTGAAGCTTTCTTT.

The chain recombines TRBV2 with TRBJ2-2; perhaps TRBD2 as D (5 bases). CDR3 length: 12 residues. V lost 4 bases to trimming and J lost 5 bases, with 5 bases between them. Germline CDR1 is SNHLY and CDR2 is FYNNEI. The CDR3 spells CASSGGTGELFF. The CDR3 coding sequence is TGTGCCAGCAGTGGAGGGACCGGGGAGCTGTTTTTT.

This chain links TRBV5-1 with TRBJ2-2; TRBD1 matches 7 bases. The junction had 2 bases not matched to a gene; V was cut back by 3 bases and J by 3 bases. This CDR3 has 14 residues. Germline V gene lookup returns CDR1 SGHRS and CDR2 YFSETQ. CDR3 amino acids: CASSSTGDTGELFF. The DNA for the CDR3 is TGCGCCAGCAGCTCTACAGGGGACACCGGGGAGCTGTTTTTT.

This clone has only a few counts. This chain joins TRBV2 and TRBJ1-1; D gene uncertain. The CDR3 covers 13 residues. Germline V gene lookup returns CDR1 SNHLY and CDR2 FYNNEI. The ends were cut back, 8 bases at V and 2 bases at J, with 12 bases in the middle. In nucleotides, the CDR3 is TGTGCCAGCCCCGAGAGCTTTAACACTGAAGCTTTCTTT. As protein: CASPESFNTEAFF.

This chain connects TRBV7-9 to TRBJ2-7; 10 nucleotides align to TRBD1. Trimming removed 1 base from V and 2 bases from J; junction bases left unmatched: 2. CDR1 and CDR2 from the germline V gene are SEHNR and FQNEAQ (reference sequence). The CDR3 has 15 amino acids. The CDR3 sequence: CASSLGGQGTYEQYF. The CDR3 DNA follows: TGTGCCAGCAGCTTAGGGGGACAGGGGACCTACGAGCAGTACTTC.

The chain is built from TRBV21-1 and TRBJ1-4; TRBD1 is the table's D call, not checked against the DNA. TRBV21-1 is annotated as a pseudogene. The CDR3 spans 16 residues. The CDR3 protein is CASSKGRQGLNEKLFF. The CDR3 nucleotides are TGTGCCAGCAGCAAAGGTAGACAGGGCCTTAATGAAAAACTGTTTTTT.

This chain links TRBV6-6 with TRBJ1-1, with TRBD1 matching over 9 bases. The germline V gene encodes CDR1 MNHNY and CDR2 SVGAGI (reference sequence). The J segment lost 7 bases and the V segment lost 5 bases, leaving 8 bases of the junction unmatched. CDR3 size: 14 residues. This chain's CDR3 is CASSPGTGRVEAFF. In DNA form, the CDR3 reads TGTGCCAGCAGTCCAGGGACAGGGAGGGTTGAAGCTTTCTTT.

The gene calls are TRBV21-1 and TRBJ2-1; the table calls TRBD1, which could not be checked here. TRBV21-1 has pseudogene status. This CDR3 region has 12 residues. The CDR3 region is CASSKGAREQFF. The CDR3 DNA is TGTGCCAGCAGCAAGGGGGCCCGTGAGCAGTTCTTC.

The CDR3 region is CASSLSGTGVYEQYF. CDR3 nucleotide sequence: TGTGCCAGCAGCTTATCAGGGACAGGGGTCTACGAGCAGTACTTC. This rearrangement joins TRBV7-9 to TRBJ2-7; the match to TRBD1 covers 10 bases. From germline, CDR1 is SEHNR and CDR2 FQNEAQ (reference sequence). CDR3 length: 15 amino acids. Trimming cost V 2 bases and J 3 bases; bases outside gene matches: 4. The variable domain in full, with the rest retrieved from reference TRBV7-9 and TRBJ2-7, is DTGVSQNPRHKITKRGQNVTFRCDPISEHNRLYWYRQTLGQGPEFLTYFQNEAQLEKSRLLSDRFSAERPKGSFSTLEIQRTEQGDSAMYLCASSLSGTGVYEQYFGPGTRLTVT.

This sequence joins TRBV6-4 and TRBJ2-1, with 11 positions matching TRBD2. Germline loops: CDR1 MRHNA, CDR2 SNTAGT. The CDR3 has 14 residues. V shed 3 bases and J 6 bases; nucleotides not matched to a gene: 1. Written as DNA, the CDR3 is TGTGCCAGCAGTGATAGCGGGGGGGCCAATGAGCAGTTCTTC. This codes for CASSDSGGANEQFF.

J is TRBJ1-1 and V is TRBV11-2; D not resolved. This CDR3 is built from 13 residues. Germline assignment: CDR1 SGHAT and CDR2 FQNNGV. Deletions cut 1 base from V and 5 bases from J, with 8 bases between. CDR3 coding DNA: TGTGCCAGCAGCTTAGGGGAGAGGACTGAAGCTTTCTTT. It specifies CASSLGERTEAFF.

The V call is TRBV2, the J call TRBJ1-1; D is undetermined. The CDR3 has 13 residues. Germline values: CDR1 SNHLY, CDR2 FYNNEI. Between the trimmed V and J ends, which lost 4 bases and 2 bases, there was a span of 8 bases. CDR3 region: CASSVDINTEAFF. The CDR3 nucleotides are TGTGCCAGCAGTGTAGACATCAACACTGAAGCTTTCTTT.